This T cell receptor (beta chain) emerged from a study of graft-versus-host responses after intestinal transplantation. Study overall: Isolated intestinal, liver-intestinal, or multivisceral transplants had been given to the recipients.

The table lists this clone with a count of one. Its antigen remains unidentified. Germline V gene sequence: CDR1 MGHRA, CDR2 YSYEKL. V lost 0 bases, J lost 5 bases, and 7 bases lay in between. The CDR3 is made up of 13 amino acids. Repertoires were generated with immunoSEQ multiplex PCR, while TCRdb's copy carries only in-frame clones and drops some. The sample carries approximately 100,000 clones, approximately 94% recorded once. The rearrangement links TRBV4-1 to TRBJ2-5, with D possibly being TRBD2 (6 bases). The sequence was collected from a human donor who received an intestinal transplant. Sequencing used unstimulated CD8+ T cells sorted from spleen or lymph node cells, obtained before intestinal transplant. The CDR3 spells CASSQDGGETQYF. In DNA form, the CDR3 reads TGCGCCAGCAGCCAAGATGGAGGGGAGACCCAGTACTTC.